This T cell receptor (beta chain) came from a study of shared clonotypes between healthy human individuals. The wider study: The study enrolled two women and a few men aged 18 to 49.

Using immunoSEQ multiplex PCR, the repertoire was profiled, and TCRdb retains in-frame clones only, with some absent. The table records about 2 million clones, about 94% of them present only once. In the naive CD8 group, cells lacked CD45RO and were positively selected for CCR7, so terminally differentiated effector memory CD45RA+ cells were left out. From germline, CDR1 is MNHNS and CDR2 SASEGT. Deletions cut 6 bases from V and 0 bases from J, with 9 bases between. The CDR3 contains 14 residues. The V and J genes are TRBV6-1 and TRBJ1-3; unclear D gene. The clonotype originates from a young man in good health. The specimen was naive CD8+ T cells sorted from blood. The CDR3 DNA sequence: TGTGCCAGCAGCGGACTGACCTCTGGAAACACCATATATTTT. It yields the protein CASSGLTSGNTIYF.